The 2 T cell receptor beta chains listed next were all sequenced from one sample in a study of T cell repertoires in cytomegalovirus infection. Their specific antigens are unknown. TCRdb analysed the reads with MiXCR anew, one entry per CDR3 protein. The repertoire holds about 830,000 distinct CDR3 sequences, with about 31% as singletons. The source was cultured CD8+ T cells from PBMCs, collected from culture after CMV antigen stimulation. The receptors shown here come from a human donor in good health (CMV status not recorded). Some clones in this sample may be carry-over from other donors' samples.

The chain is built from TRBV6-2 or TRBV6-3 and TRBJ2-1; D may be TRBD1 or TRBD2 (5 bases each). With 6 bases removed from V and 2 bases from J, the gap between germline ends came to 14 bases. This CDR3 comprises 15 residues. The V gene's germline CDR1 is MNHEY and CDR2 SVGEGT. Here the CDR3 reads CASSYGTITYNEQFF. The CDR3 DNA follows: TGTGCCAGCAGCTACGGGACGATCACCTACAATGAGCAGTTCTTC.

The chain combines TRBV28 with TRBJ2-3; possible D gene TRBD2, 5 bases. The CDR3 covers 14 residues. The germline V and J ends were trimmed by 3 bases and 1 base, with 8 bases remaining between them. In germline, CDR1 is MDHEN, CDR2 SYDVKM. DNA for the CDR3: TGTGCCAGCAGTTTTATGAGGGGCACAGATACGCAGTATTTT. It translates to CASSFMRGTDTQYF.